This entry lists 22 T cell receptor beta chains sequenced from one sample in a study of shared clonotypes between healthy human individuals. Some clones are missing from TCRdb's copy, which holds only in-frame ones; the method was immunoSEQ multiplex PCR. The sample consists of roughly 2.4 million clones, approximately 95% of them appearing once. Source material: naive CD4+ T cells sorted from blood. Subset denoted: CD45RA+ positively selected. The receptors here all came from a man aged 18 to 29 in good health.

The CDR3 protein is CASRVPQGADTQYF. In DNA form, the CDR3 reads TGTGCCAGCAGAGTGCCACAGGGTGCAGATACGCAGTATTTT. This chain joins TRBV6-1 and TRBJ2-3; perhaps TRBD1 as D (6 bases). The germline CDR1 and CDR2 sequences are MNHNS and SASEGT. Trimming shortened V by 6 bases and J by 4 bases, and 14 bases separated the two germline ends. The CDR3 is made up of 14 amino acids.

This chain uses TRBV30 with TRBJ1-2, with unresolved D. Deletions cut 0 bases from V and 2 bases from J, with 10 bases between. This CDR3 contains 14 residues. Germline V gene data show CDR1 as GTSNPN and CDR2 as SVGIG (reference sequence). CDR3 DNA: TGTGCCTGGAGTGTTGGCCAACTAAACTATGGCTACACCTTC. Its translation: CAWSVGQLNYGYTF.

The genes are TRBV10-1 and TRBJ2-3, with D uncertain. Trimming stripped 2 bases from V and 4 bases from J, with 10 bases between. Germline-derived CDR1 and CDR2 are WNHNN and SYGVQD (reference sequence). The CDR3 sequence is 14 residues long. The CDR3 here is CASSESRFSDTQYF. The CDR3 region has the DNA TGCGCCAGCAGTGAGAGCCGGTTCTCAGATACGCAGTATTTT.

This clone was seen only once. The chain links TRBV2 to TRBJ2-7; tentatively, D is TRBD1 (5 bases). The V and J ends lost 7 bases and 3 bases respectively, with 13 bases between them. Germline V gives CDR1 SNHLY, CDR2 FYNNEI. The CDR3 contains 13 residues. CDR3 sequence reads: CASTPSGNYEQYF. The DNA of the CDR3 is TGTGCCAGCACGCCTTCAGGGAACTACGAGCAGTACTTC.

The chain is built from TRBV7-9 and TRBJ1-1; no clear D gene. Germline CDR1 SEHNR, CDR2 FQNEAQ (reference sequence). The CDR3 consists of 13 residues. Trimming took 4 bases from V and 11 from J, leaving 17 bases between them. This CDR3 is CASSSPWTRDAFF. CDR3 in DNA: TGTGCCAGCAGCTCCCCTTGGACGCGTGACGCTTTCTTT.

Regarding this clone: The same CDR3 is also encoded by other DNA sequences in this sample. The chain employs TRBV2 and TRBJ2-1; unclear D gene. V lost 4 bases and J lost 5, with 3 bases in between. The CDR3 sequence is 11 residues long. Germline V gives CDR1 SNHLY, CDR2 FYNNEI. The CDR3 coding sequence is TGTGCCAGCAGTGTCGACAATGAGCAGTTCTTC. As protein: CASSVDNEQFF.

The chain carries TRBV7-8 and TRBJ2-5; D may match TRBD1 or TRBD2 (5 bases each). Germline CDR1 reads SGHVS; CDR2 reads FQNEAQ. V lost 5 bases and J 1 base, leaving 14 bases between the germline ends. The CDR3 sequence is 15 residues long. CDR3 DNA: TGTGCCAGCAGCCCACCCGGGACCCTCCAAGAGACCCAGTACTTC. Protein: CASSPPGTLQETQYF.

In this sample, this clone turned up once. The chain employs TRBV30 and TRBJ2-4; D remains ambiguous. Deletions cut 3 bases from V and 3 bases from J, with 9 bases between. The CDR3 has 13 residues. The germline V gene encodes CDR1 GTSNPN and CDR2 SVGIG (reference sequence). CDR3 amino acids: CAWRTPGKNIQYF. CDR3 in DNA: TGTGCCTGGAGGACCCCCGGCAAAAACATTCAGTACTTC.

V gene TRBV29-1 combines with J gene TRBJ2-1, with 9 bases that match TRBD2. The CDR3 consists of 12 residues. V lost 5 bases and J lost 6; bases outside the gene matches: 2. CDR1 is SQVTM, CDR2 ANQGSEA, per germline. The CDR3 DNA is TGCAGCGTTTCAGCGGGGGGCAATGAGCAGTTCTTC. Its protein is CSVSAGGNEQFF.

Concerning this clone itself: Other DNA sequences from this sample encode an identical CDR3 as well. The rearrangement joins TRBV28 to TRBJ2-3; D not resolved. Trimming left V 6 bases short and J 7 bases short, with 5 bases between. Germline V gene data show CDR1 as MDHEN and CDR2 as SYDVKM. CDR3 length: 10 residues. The CDR3: CASSGNTQYF. The CDR3 DNA is TGTGCCAGCAGCGGCAATACGCAGTATTTT.

A remark on this clone: Distinct nucleotide sequences in the sample also encode this CDR3. The chain is built from TRBV5-6 and TRBJ2-4, with D perhaps matching TRBD1 (6 bases). The CDR3 consists of 15 residues. Germline CDR1 SGHDT, CDR2 YYEEEE. V was trimmed by 2 bases and J by 0 bases, leaving 9 bases between them. Here the CDR3 reads CASSLGQIAKNIQYF. CDR3 nucleotides: TGTGCCAGCAGCTTAGGACAGATAGCCAAAAACATTCAGTACTTC.

This clone has a single count. The V and J genes are TRBV5-1 and TRBJ2-7, with 9 nucleotides matching TRBD2. The CDR3 is 16 residues long. J gave up 2 bases and V 4 bases, and 10 bases lay outside the gene matches. CDR1 is SGHRS, CDR2 YFSETQ, per germline. The CDR3 sequence is CASSPGLAGSTYEQYF. The CDR3 DNA reads as TGCGCCAGCAGCCCGGGGCTAGCGGGGAGCACCTACGAGCAGTACTTC.

The rearrangement links TRBV4-1 to TRBJ2-7, with D perhaps matching TRBD1 or TRBD2 (5 bases each). From germline, CDR1 is MGHRA and CDR2 YSYEKL. This CDR3 contains 15 residues. The V gene lost 0 bases and the J gene lost 3 bases, with 12 bases spanning the gap. The CDR3 DNA follows: TGCGCCAGCAGCCAAGATACTAGGGACCTCTACGAGCAGTACTTC. Protein sequence: CASSQDTRDLYEQYF.

Only one count was recorded for this clone. Distinct nucleotide sequences in the sample also encode this CDR3. The V and J genes are TRBV18 and TRBJ2-5; no definite D call. The CDR3 extends over 13 amino acids. The ends were cut back, 2 bases at V and 2 bases at J, with 6 bases in the middle. The V gene's germline CDR1 is KGHSH and CDR2 LQKENI. The CDR3: CASSPVQQETQYF. DNA of the CDR3: TGTGCCAGCTCACCAGTACAACAAGAGACCCAGTACTTC.

This chain connects TRBV5-1 to TRBJ2-6; possibly TRBD2 for D (5 bases). Trimming removed 6 bases at V and 0 bases at J, with 19 bases between. CDR1 SGHRS and CDR2 YFSETQ come from the germline V gene. This CDR3 has 18 amino acids. CDR3 coding DNA: TGCGCCAGCACCTCTGGGAACCTCGGGAACTCTGGGGCCAACGTCCTGACTTTC. This codes for CASTSGNLGNSGANVLTF.

The chain links TRBV11-2 to TRBJ2-1; 10 bases match TRBD2. The length of the CDR3 is 19 residues. V shed 5 bases and J 0 bases; nucleotides not matched to a gene: 13. The V gene's germline CDR1 is SGHAT and CDR2 FQNNGV. CDR3 loop: CASSPGGAGGPSSYNEQFF. In nucleotides, the CDR3 is TGTGCCAGCAGCCCGGGGGGAGCGGGAGGGCCCAGCTCCTACAATGAGCAGTTCTTC.

This clone was counted a single time. The chain recombines TRBV28 with TRBJ2-3; D call uncertain. This CDR3 spans 13 amino acids. Trimming took 6 bases from V and 2 from J, leaving 9 bases between them. Germline CDR1 is MDHEN and CDR2 is SYDVKM. DNA for the CDR3: TGTGCCAGCAGGCAACGAGTCACAGATACGCAGTATTTT. It encodes CASRQRVTDTQYF.

The chain joins TRBV7-9 to TRBJ1-2; 7 bases map to TRBD1. The CDR3 runs to 13 residues. Germline trimming cut 5 bases from V and 8 bases from J; bases unmatched to any gene: 8. CDR1 and CDR2 from the germline V gene are SEHNR and FQNEAQ (reference sequence). The CDR3 DNA reads as TGTGCCAGCAGCAGGACAGGATCTGGAGGCTACACCTTC. The encoded protein is CASSRTGSGGYTF. The entire variable domain, with the rest obtained from reference TRBV7-9 and TRBJ1-2, is as follows: DTGVSQNPRHKITKRGQNVTFRCDPISEHNRLYWYRQTLGQGPEFLTYFQNEAQLEKSRLLSDRFSAERPKGSFSTLEIQRTEQGDSAMYLCASSRTGSGGYTFGSGTRLTVV.

J is TRBJ2-5 and V is TRBV20-1; D possibly corresponds to TRBD2 (6 bases). Trimming shortened V by 2 bases and J by 9 bases, and 10 bases separated the two germline ends. Germline assignment: CDR1 DFQATT and CDR2 SNEGSKA (reference sequence). There are 11 residues in the CDR3. DNA for the CDR3: TGCAGTGCTAGAAATCCGGGGGCCCAGTACTTC. Amino acid sequence: CSARNPGAQYF.

The V call is TRBV30, the J call TRBJ1-2, with a weak D call TRBD1 (5 bases). The V and J ends lost 5 bases and 3 bases respectively, with 13 bases between them. Looked up from germline, CDR1 is GTSNPN and CDR2 is SVGIG (reference sequence). CDR3 length: 13 residues. The CDR3 DNA sequence: TGTGCCTGGCTACCGGGACCGTACTATGGCTACACCTTC. This sequence encodes CAWLPGPYYGYTF.

This clone was observed a few times. The same CDR3 also results from other DNA sequences found in this sample. The chain joins TRBV5-1 to TRBJ2-7; 9 bases map to TRBD1. CDR1 and CDR2 from the germline V gene are SGHRS and YFSETQ. The CDR3 has 13 residues. The ends lost 4 bases at V and 6 bases at J; junction bases unmatched: 5. The CDR3 sequence is CASSPGQGGEQYF. CDR3 DNA: TGCGCCAGCAGCCCGGGACAGGGCGGCGAGCAGTACTTC.

The V call is TRBV29-1, the J call TRBJ2-5; D gene unclear. V gave up 2 bases and J gave up 1 base, with 11 bases separating them. This CDR3 contains 14 residues. Germline CDR1 SQVTM, CDR2 ANQGSEA. The CDR3 sequence: CSVEFVFGQETQYF. The CDR3 region has the DNA TGCAGCGTTGAATTTGTATTCGGCCAAGAGACCCAGTACTTC.